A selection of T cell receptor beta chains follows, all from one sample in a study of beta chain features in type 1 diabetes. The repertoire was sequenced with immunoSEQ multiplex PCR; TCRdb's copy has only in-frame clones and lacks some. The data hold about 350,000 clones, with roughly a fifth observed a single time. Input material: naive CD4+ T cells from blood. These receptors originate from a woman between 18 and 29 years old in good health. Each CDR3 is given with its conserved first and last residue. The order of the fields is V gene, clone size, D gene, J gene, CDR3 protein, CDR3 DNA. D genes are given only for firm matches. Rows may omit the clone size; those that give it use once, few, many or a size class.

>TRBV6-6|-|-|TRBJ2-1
CASSFRMNEQFF
TGTGCCAGCAGTTTTCGTATGAATGAGCAGTTCTTC
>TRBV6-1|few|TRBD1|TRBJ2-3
CASSPGQGPDTQYF
TGTGCCAGCAGTCCAGGACAGGGCCCAGATACGCAGTATTTT
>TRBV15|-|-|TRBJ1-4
CATSPGGKEKLFF
TGTGCCACCAGCCCGGGCGGGAAGGAAAAACTGTTTTTT
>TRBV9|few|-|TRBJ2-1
CASSVDGWGVYNEQFF
TGTGCCAGCAGCGTAGATGGTTGGGGAGTCTACAATGAGCAGTTCTTC
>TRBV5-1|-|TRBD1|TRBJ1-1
CASSPGGAFEAFF
TGCGCCAGCAGCCCAGGGGGAGCGTTTGAAGCTTTCTTT
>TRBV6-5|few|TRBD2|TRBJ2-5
CASSYQGLAGLETQYF
TGTGCCAGCAGCTACCAGGGACTAGCGGGATTAGAGACCCAGTACTTC
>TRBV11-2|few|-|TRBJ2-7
CASSLELVRVVDEQYF
TGTGCCAGCAGCTTAGAGTTAGTTCGGGTTGTTGACGAGCAGTACTTC
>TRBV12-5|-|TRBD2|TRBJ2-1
CASATWTSGNNEQFF
TGTGCTAGTGCTACTTGGACTAGCGGGAACAATGAGCAGTTCTTC
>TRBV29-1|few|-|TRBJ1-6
CAAGTHNSPLHF
TGCGCGGCCGGGACTCATAATTCACCCCTCCACTTT
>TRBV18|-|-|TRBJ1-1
CASSGQGSTEAFF
TGTGCCAGCTCGGGGCAGGGGAGCACTGAAGCTTTCTTT
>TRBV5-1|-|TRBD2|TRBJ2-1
CASSLSSSGRGNEQFF
TGCGCCAGCAGCTTGAGTTCTAGCGGGAGAGGTAATGAGCAGTTCTTC
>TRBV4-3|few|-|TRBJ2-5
CASSQVETELETQYF
TGCGCCAGCAGCCAAGTCGAGACTGAGTTAGAGACCCAGTACTTC
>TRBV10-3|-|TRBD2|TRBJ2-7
CAISEWTSGRYEQYF
TGTGCCATCAGTGAGTGGACTAGCGGGAGGTACGAGCAGTACTTC
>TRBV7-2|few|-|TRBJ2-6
CASSSGDLFSGANVLTF
TGTGCCAGCAGCTCAGGGGACCTCTTCTCTGGGGCCAACGTCCTGACTTTC
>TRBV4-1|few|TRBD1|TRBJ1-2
CASSQVGQGGVGYTF
TGCGCCAGCAGCCAAGTTGGACAGGGAGGGGTTGGCTACACCTTC
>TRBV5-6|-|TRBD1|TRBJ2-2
CASRITGTGNTGELFF
TGTGCCAGCAGAATCACCGGGACAGGGAACACCGGGGAGCTGTTTTTT
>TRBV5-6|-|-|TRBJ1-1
CASSFTNTEAFF
TGTGCCAGCAGCTTCACTAACACTGAAGCTTTCTTT
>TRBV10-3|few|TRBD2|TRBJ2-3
CAIRSTSGSSSTDTQYF
TGTGCCATCAGATCGACTAGCGGGAGTTCAAGCACAGATACGCAGTATTTT
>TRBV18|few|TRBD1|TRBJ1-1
CASSRTGVSTEAFF
TGTGCCAGCTCGCGTACAGGGGTTTCCACTGAAGCTTTCTTT
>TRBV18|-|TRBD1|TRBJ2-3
CASSPDRGADTQYF
TGTGCCAGCTCACCTGACAGGGGGGCAGATACGCAGTATTTT
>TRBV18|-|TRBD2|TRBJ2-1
CASSPGTSSYNEQFF
TGTGCCAGCTCCCCAGGGACTAGCTCCTACAATGAGCAGTTCTTC
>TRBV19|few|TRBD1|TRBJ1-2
CASTPTRGQYYGYTF
TGTGCCAGTACCCCCACCCGGGGACAGTACTATGGCTACACCTTC
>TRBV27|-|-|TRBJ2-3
CASSTPADTQYF
TGTGCCAGCAGTACTCCGGCAGATACGCAGTATTTT
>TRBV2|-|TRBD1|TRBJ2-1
CASRGDRAQFF
TGTGCCAGCAGGGGGGACAGAGCCCAGTTCTTC
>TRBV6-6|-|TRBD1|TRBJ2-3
CASRVGQVARDTQYF
TGTGCCAGCAGGGTCGGACAGGTCGCACGGGATACGCAGTATTTT
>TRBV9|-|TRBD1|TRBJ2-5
CASSPSPGTGAKGETQYF
TGTGCCAGCAGCCCATCCCCCGGGACAGGGGCGAAGGGAGAGACCCAGTACTTC
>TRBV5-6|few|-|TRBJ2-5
CARNRVGETQYF
TGTGCCCGCAACAGGGTTGGGGAGACCCAGTACTTC
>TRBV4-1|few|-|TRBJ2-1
CASSQGRGQRNEQFF
TGCGCCAGCAGCCAAGGGAGGGGGCAGAGGAATGAGCAGTTCTTC
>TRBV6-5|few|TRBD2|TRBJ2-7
CASSWSGGSYEQYF
TGTGCCAGCAGTTGGAGCGGGGGCTCCTACGAGCAGTACTTC
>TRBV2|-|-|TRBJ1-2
CASRQQGLLDGYTF
TGTGCCAGCAGGCAACAGGGCCTTTTGGATGGCTACACCTTC
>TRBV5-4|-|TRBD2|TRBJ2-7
CASSRSGGPSYEQYF
TGTGCCAGCAGCCGGAGCGGGGGGCCCTCCTACGAGCAGTACTTC
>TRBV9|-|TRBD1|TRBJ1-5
CASSPDGGQHQPQHF
TGTGCCAGCAGCCCGGATGGGGGACAGCACCAGCCCCAGCATTTT
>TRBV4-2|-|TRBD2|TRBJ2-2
CASSQGTSLAGRANTGELFF
TGTGCCAGCAGCCAAGGGACTAGCCTAGCGGGGCGAGCGAACACCGGGGAGCTGTTTTTT
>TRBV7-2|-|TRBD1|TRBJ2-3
CASSLNGQGRDTQYF
TGTGCCAGCAGCCTAAATGGACAGGGTAGGGATACGCAGTATTTT
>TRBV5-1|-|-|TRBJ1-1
CASSPRGGLTEAFF
TGCGCCAGCAGCCCCAGGGGCGGCCTCACTGAAGCTTTCTTT
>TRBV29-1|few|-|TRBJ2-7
CSALQSYEQYF
TGCAGCGCCCTGCAGTCCTACGAGCAGTACTTC
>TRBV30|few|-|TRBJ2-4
CAWADGGLQYF
TGTGCCTGGGCCGACGGGGGGCTTCAGTACTTC
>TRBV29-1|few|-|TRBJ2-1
CSVGVGPDNEQFF
TGCAGCGTCGGTGTTGGGCCCGACAATGAGCAGTTCTTC
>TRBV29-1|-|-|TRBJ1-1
CSYLSGISHTEAFF
TGCAGCTACCTTTCAGGGATTTCACACACTGAAGCTTTCTTT
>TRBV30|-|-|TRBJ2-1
CAWSVGTTRLFF
TGTGCCTGGAGTGTCGGGACAACCAGGCTGTTCTTC
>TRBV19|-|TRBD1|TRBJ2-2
CASSRTGGNTGELFF
TGTGCCAGTAGTAGGACAGGGGGCAACACCGGGGAGCTGTTTTTT
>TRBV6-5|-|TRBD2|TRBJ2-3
CASSSPAGSTDTQYF
TGTGCCAGCAGCTCTCCAGCGGGAAGCACAGATACGCAGTATTTT
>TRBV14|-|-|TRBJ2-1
CASSQGTYNEQFF
TGTGCCAGCAGCCAAGGAACTTACAATGAGCAGTTCTTC
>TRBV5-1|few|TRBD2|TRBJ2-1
CASSFGTSGYNEQFF
TGCGCCAGCAGCTTCGGGACTAGCGGCTACAATGAGCAGTTCTTC
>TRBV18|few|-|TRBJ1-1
CASSPQEAVNTEAFF
TGTGCCAGCTCACCACAAGAGGCGGTGAACACTGAAGCTTTCTTT
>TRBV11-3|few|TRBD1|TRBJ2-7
CASSLYRGSYEQYF
TGTGCCAGCAGCTTGTACAGGGGCTCCTACGAGCAGTACTTC
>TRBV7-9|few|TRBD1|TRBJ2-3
CASSHAGTGDTDTQYF
TGTGCCAGCAGCCATGCCGGGACAGGGGATACAGATACGCAGTATTTT
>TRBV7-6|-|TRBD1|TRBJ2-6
CASSPRDRVSGANVLTF
TGTGCCAGCAGCCCCCGGGACAGAGTCTCTGGGGCCAACGTCCTGACTTTC
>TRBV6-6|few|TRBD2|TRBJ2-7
CASSHRPLGGKDEQYF
TGTGCCAGCAGTCATCGCCCGTTGGGGGGGAAGGACGAGCAGTACTTC
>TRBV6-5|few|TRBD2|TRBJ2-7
CASGTSGTYEQYF
TGTGCCAGCGGGACTAGCGGGACCTACGAGCAGTACTTC
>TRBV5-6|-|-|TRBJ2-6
CASSLSRANVLTF
TGTGCCAGCAGCTTGTCTAGGGCCAACGTCCTGACTTTC
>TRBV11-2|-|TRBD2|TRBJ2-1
CASSLDAGGEANEQFF
TGTGCCAGCAGCTTAGATGCGGGAGGCGAGGCCAATGAGCAGTTCTTC